Listed below are T cell receptor beta chains from one sample, sequenced in a study of technical replicates of blood from a few donors. Generated by immunoSEQ multiplex PCR, the TCRdb table keeps only in-frame clones and is missing some. The table records about 83,000 clones, about 96% of them present only once. Material for sequencing was T cells isolated from PBMCs. Every receptor here comes from a human donor in good health. CDR3s include the opening cysteine and the closing phenylalanine or tryptophan. A D gene is named only where the DNA matches it firmly. The size field is filled for only some rows; it gives once, few, many or a size class.

.,TRBJ2-1,TRBD1,TRBV5-1,TGCGCCAGCAGGACAGGGGATAATGAGCAGTTCTTC,CASRTGDNEQFF
.,TRBJ1-3,.,TRBV7-2,TGTGCCAGCAGCTTCACGGGGGTCTCTGGAAACACCATATATTTT,CASSFTGVSGNTIYF
.,TRBJ1-5,TRBD1,TRBV29-1,TGCAGCGTCACAGGGGTTAAAGGCAATCAGCCCCAGCATTTT,CSVTGVKGNQPQHF
many,TRBJ2-3,TRBD2,TRBV7-3,TGTGCCAGCAGCTTTAGCGGGAGCACAGATACGCAGTATTTT,CASSFSGSTDTQYF
.,TRBJ2-5,TRBD2,TRBV5-1,TGCGCCAGCAACGGAGGAATGGGATCTAGCGGGATTCCCAACCCCCAAGAGACCCAGTACTTC,CASNGGMGSSGIPNPQETQYF
.,TRBJ2-1,.,TRBV9,TGTGCCAGCAGCGTAAGGGAGAGCTCCTACAATGAGCAGTTCTTC,CASSVRESSYNEQFF
.,TRBJ2-3,.,TRBV10-3,TGTGCCATCAGTGAAAGCGGGAGCACAGATACGCAGTATTTT,CAISESGSTDTQYF
.,TRBJ2-7,.,TRBV7-2,TGTGCCAGCAGCTTTTTAGCGGACAACTACGAGCAGTACTTC,CASSFLADNYEQYF
.,TRBJ2-5,TRBD2,TRBV6-1,TGTGCCAGCAGTGAAATACGCCTAGCGGCCCAAGAGACCCAGTACTTC,CASSEIRLAAQETQYF
.,TRBJ2-5,.,TRBV10-1,TGCGCCAGCAGTGAGTCGTATCGGGGAGAGACCCAGTACTTC,CASSESYRGETQYF
.,TRBJ1-5,.,TRBV10-3,TGTGCCATCAGTGAGTCGGCCGGGTACGGCAATCAGCCCCAGCATTTT,CAISESAGYGNQPQHF
.,TRBJ1-1,TRBD1,TRBV19,TGTGCCAGTAGCCTCCCGACAGGGTTAACTGAAGCTTTCTTT,CASSLPTGLTEAFF
.,TRBJ2-7,.,TRBV19,TGTGCCAGTAGTATAGAATTCAGGGGTTTATACGAGCAGTACTTC,CASSIEFRGLYEQYF
.,TRBJ2-1,.,TRBV10-1,TGCGCCAGCGCGATGACTAGTCCCGGAGAGCAGTTCTTC,CASAMTSPGEQFF
.,TRBJ1-5,.,TRBV28,TGTGCCAGCAGTTTCGACAGCGTCAATCAGCCCCAGCATTTT,CASSFDSVNQPQHF
.,TRBJ1-4,TRBD1,TRBV5-1,TGCGCCAGCAGTAGAGACCAGGGGGCTCAAGAAAAACTGTTTTTT,CASSRDQGAQEKLFF
.,TRBJ2-4,TRBD1,TRBV9,TGTGCCAGCAGCGTTGACAGGGAAAACATTCAGTACTTC,CASSVDRENIQYF
.,TRBJ1-3,TRBD1,TRBV5-1,TGCGCCAGCAGCTCGACAGGGGCGGGAAACACCATATATTTT,CASSSTGAGNTIYF
once,TRBJ2-1,.,TRBV4-1,TGCGCCAGCAGCCAAGATTTAGGACTTCCTTTATACAATGAGCAGTTCTTC,CASSQDLGLPLYNEQFF
.,TRBJ2-7,.,TRBV14,TGTGCCAGCAGCCAGAGTAGAGTCGAGCAGTACTTC,CASSQSRVEQYF
.,TRBJ2-3,TRBD1,TRBV7-9,TGTGCCAGCAGCTTCCGGACAGGGGGGACAGATACGCAGTATTTT,CASSFRTGGTDTQYF
.,TRBJ1-1,TRBD1,TRBV5-4,TGTGCCAGCAGACAGGGGGCGAACACTGAAGCTTTCTTT,CASRQGANTEAFF
.,TRBJ2-7,TRBD2,TRBV6-1,TGTGCCAGCAGTGAAACGGGAGGGGCCTACGAGCAGTACTTC,CASSETGGAYEQYF
.,TRBJ2-2,.,TRBV23-1,TGCGCCAGCAGTCAACAGAGAAGGGACACCCATATGGATAACACCGGGGAGCTGTTTTTT,CASSQQRRDTHMDNTGELFF
.,TRBJ2-1,TRBD2,TRBV6-6,TGTGCCAGCATTCCCCGACTAGCGAACCATGAGCAGTTCTTC,CASIPRLANHEQFF
once,TRBJ2-2,.,TRBV4-2,TGTGCCAGCAGCCAAGATACGGGGATCGGGGAGCTGTTTTTT,CASSQDTGIGELFF
.,TRBJ2-6,TRBD1,TRBV4-3,TGCGCCAGCAGCCAAGAAGGGACAGGCACTGGGGCCAACGTCCTGACTTTC,CASSQEGTGTGANVLTF
once,TRBJ2-3,TRBD2,TRBV27,TGTGCCAGCAGTTTATCGCGGACTAGCGGGAGCACAGATACGCAGTATTTT,CASSLSRTSGSTDTQYF
.,TRBJ1-1,.,TRBV11-3,TGTGCCAGCAGCTTATACCGTGGGAGTGAAGCTTTCTTT,CASSLYRGSEAFF
.,TRBJ2-2,.,TRBV5-1,TGCGCCAGCAGCTTGTCGTCCGGGGAGCTGTTTTTT,CASSLSSGELFF
.,TRBJ1-1,.,TRBV7-2,TGTGCCAGCAGCTTAGCCCCCCTAATGTCTTCCCCCACTGAAGCTTTCTTT,CASSLAPLMSSPTEAFF
.,TRBJ2-2,TRBD1,TRBV29-1,TGCAGCGTTGATGACAGGGGCTTCGATGCTTCCGGGGAGCTGTTTTTT,CSVDDRGFDASGELFF
.,TRBJ1-1,.,TRBV11-2,TGTGCCAGCAGCCATGGGGTACAGGACACTGAAGCTTTCTTT,CASSHGVQDTEAFF
.,TRBJ2-1,TRBD2,TRBV6-1,TGTGCCAGCAGCTGGACTAGCGGGAGTAATGAGCAGTTCTTC,CASSWTSGSNEQFF
once,TRBJ2-7,TRBD2,TRBV15,TGTGCCACCAGCAGGGATAGCGGGAGCTATGAGCAGTACTTC,CATSRDSGSYEQYF
.,TRBJ2-5,TRBD2,TRBV27,TGTGCCAGCAGTTCAGGGACTAGCGGGAGGGGAGAGACCCAGTACTTC,CASSSGTSGRGETQYF
.,TRBJ2-5,.,TRBV9,TGTGCCAGCAGCGTAGGTGGAAGCGCGGGTATCCAAGAGACCCAGTACTTC,CASSVGGSAGIQETQYF
few,TRBJ1-1,.,TRBV27,TGTGCCAGCAGTTTGTCCCAATTCAACACTGAAGCTTTCTTT,CASSLSQFNTEAFF
once,TRBJ1-2,.,TRBV4-1,TGCGCCAGCAGCCAAGGAAATTCGGACAGCTATGGCTACACCTTC,CASSQGNSDSYGYTF
.,TRBJ1-3,.,TRBV27,TGTGCCAGCAGTCCCTGGGCCAGGAATGGAAACACCATATATTTT,CASSPWARNGNTIYF
.,TRBJ2-7,TRBD1,TRBV7-3,TGTGCCAGCAGCTCCGGGACAGCTAGGGACGAGCAGTACTTC,CASSSGTARDEQYF
.,TRBJ2-7,.,TRBV10-3,TGTGCCATCAGTGATTATACCGAACAACCTTACGAGCAGTACTTC,CAISDYTEQPYEQYF
once,TRBJ2-7,TRBD2,TRBV14,TGTGCCAGCAGCCCGTCGAGCGGGAGGCCCTACGAGCAGTACTTC,CASSPSSGRPYEQYF
.,TRBJ1-1,.,TRBV5-1,TGCGCCAGCAGCTTGGGTTGGCAGGGATTCACTGAAGCTTTCTTT,CASSLGWQGFTEAFF
.,TRBJ2-5,.,TRBV4-3,TGCGCCAGCAGCCAAGATCTGGGGCAGGCCAAAGAGACCCAGTACTTC,CASSQDLGQAKETQYF
.,TRBJ2-3,TRBD1,TRBV7-9,TGTGCCAGCAGACTGCAGGGGGTGGCCCGCGATACGCAGTATTTT,CASRLQGVARDTQYF